These 28 T cell receptor beta chains originate from one sample sequenced in a study of neurological immune-mediated disorders. One entry per CDR3 protein, called by TCRdb with MiXCR from the 5' RACE reads. The sample yields more than 40,000 distinct CDR3 sequences, about 14% seen once. The sample consisted of CD4+ T cells from blood. These receptors originate from a woman in her sixties or seventies with HTLV-1-associated myelopathy (HAM/TSP).

This clonotype was picked up many times. The V and J genes are TRBV9 and TRBJ2-2; D is unclear. Trimming shortened V by 3 bases and J by 8 bases, and 14 bases separated the two germline ends. Germline V gene sequence: CDR1 SGDLS, CDR2 YYNGEE. This CDR3 contains 14 residues. The CDR3 nucleotides are TGTGCCAGCAGCGCGGCTATTGGGCCGGGGGAGCTGTTTTTT. Translation gives CASSAAIGPGELFF.

The sample holds many counts of this clonotype. For the CDR3, the DNA is TGCAGCCTCGCCGGGACAGGGGGCTACGAGCAGTACTTC. Protein product: CSLAGTGGYEQYF. The chain uses TRBV29-1 and TRBJ2-7; TRBD1 matches at 11 bases. V was clipped by 8 bases and J by 3 bases; unmatched bases: 6. Germline CDR1 and CDR2: SQVTM and ANQGSEA. The CDR3 consists of 13 residues.

At least ten counts were recorded for this clonotype. The rearrangement links TRBV10-3 to TRBJ2-7; 7 bases align to TRBD1. The CDR3 contains 13 residues. J lost 3 bases, V lost 4 bases, and 3 bases had no gene match. Germline CDR1 is ENHRY and CDR2 is SYGVKD. The CDR3 DNA sequence: TGTGCCATCAGTGTACAGGGGTACTACGAGCAGTACTTC. It translates to CAISVQGYYEQYF.

This clonotype was seen repeatedly, ten times or more. V usage is TRBV3-1 and J usage is TRBJ2-7; 8 bases agree with TRBD2. From germline, CDR1 is LGHDT and CDR2 YNNKEL (reference sequence). The CDR3 is 18 amino acids. Trimming cost V 1 base and J 3 bases; bases outside gene matches: 14. CDR3 coding DNA: TGTGCCAGCAGCCAAGCCCCCCCAGCGGGGGTTTCTAACTACGAGCAGTACTTC. Protein: CASSQAPPAGVSNYEQYF.

This clonotype showed up many times. The rearrangement joins TRBV12-3 or TRBV12-4 to TRBJ2-1, with D perhaps matching TRBD2 (5 bases). This CDR3 has 12 residues. With 4 bases removed from V and 5 bases from J, the gap between germline ends came to 6 bases. The CDR3 coding sequence is TGTGCCAGCAGTTACGGGAACAATGAGCAGTTCTTC. Translating it yields CASSYGNNEQFF.

Ten or more counts support this clonotype. The rearrangement links TRBV7-9 to TRBJ2-1; possibly TRBD2 for D (6 bases). V was trimmed by 0 bases and J by 6 bases, leaving 12 bases between them. Germline loops: CDR1 SEHNR, CDR2 FQNEAQ (reference sequence). This CDR3 is built from 15 residues. In DNA, the CDR3 is TGTGCCAGCAGCTTAGCGTGGAGCGGGCCCAATGAGCAGTTCTTC. Protein: CASSLAWSGPNEQFF.

There are many counts of this clonotype. The chain is built from TRBV5-1 and TRBJ2-5; the match to TRBD2 covers 9 bases. The CDR3 contains 16 residues. J gave up 0 bases and V 0 bases, and 3 bases lay outside the gene matches. Germline loops: CDR1 SGHRS, CDR2 YFSETQ. CDR3 bases: TGCGCCAGCAGCTTGGAGCTAGCGGGGTACCAAGAGACCCAGTACTTC. This gives the protein CASSLELAGYQETQYF.

Many counts were recorded for this clonotype. V is TRBV5-1 and J is TRBJ1-6; D gene uncertain. CDR1 and CDR2 (germline): SGHRS, YFSETQ. The CDR3 length is 13 residues. With 0 bases removed from V and 10 bases from J, the gap between germline ends came to 8 bases. The CDR3 nucleotides read TGCGCCAGCAGCTTGGAACTGGACTCACCCCTCCACTTT. It specifies CASSLELDSPLHF. Supplemented by reference TRBV5-1 and TRBJ1-6, the full variable domain reads KAGVTQTPRYLIKTRGQQVTLSCSPISGHRSVSWYQQTPGQGLQFLFEYFSETQRNKGNFPGRFSGRQFSNSRSEMNVSTLELGDSALYLCASSLELDSPLHFGNGTRLTVT.

In this sample, this clonotype turned up many times. This sequence joins TRBV5-1 and TRBJ2-6; D unclear. Deletions cut 2 bases from V and 3 bases from J, with 6 bases between. Germline lookup yields CDR1 SGHRS and CDR2 YFSETQ. The CDR3 totals 14 residues. CDR3 sequence (DNA): TGCGCCAGCAGCTTCCCTGATGGGGCCAACGTCCTGACTTTC. Translated, it gives CASSFPDGANVLTF.

This clonotype was recorded a few times. The chain combines TRBV30 with TRBJ1-2; D ambiguous. From germline, CDR1 is GTSNPN and CDR2 SVGIG (reference sequence). This CDR3 region has 12 residues. With 3 bases removed from V and 7 bases from J, the gap between germline ends came to 12 bases. CDR3 protein: CAWSRGAGGYTF. DNA for the CDR3: TGTGCCTGGAGCCGCGGAGCTGGTGGCTACACCTTC.

This clonotype appeared many times. The chain combines TRBV5-1 with TRBJ2-3, with D possibly TRBD2 on 5 matching bases. Germline CDR1 is SGHRS and CDR2 is YFSETQ. Trimming took 1 base from V and 5 from J, leaving 14 bases between them. The CDR3 contains 15 residues. CDR3 loop: CASSLRDEGRDTQYF. CDR3 DNA: TGCGCCAGCAGCTTGAGGGATGAGGGTAGAGATACGCAGTATTTT.

This clonotype was observed at least ten times. The chain uses TRBV12-3 or TRBV12-4 and TRBJ1-1, with 7 bases aligning to TRBD1. The trim removed 5 bases at V and 3 bases at J, leaving 6 bases unmatched. This CDR3 spans 14 amino acids. The CDR3 region is CASSPQGIDTEAFF. In nucleotides, the CDR3 is TGTGCCAGCAGTCCACAGGGGATCGACACTGAAGCTTTCTTT.

This clonotype has ten or more counts. The chain uses TRBV5-1 and TRBJ2-7, with D possibly matching TRBD2 (6 bases). The CDR3 covers 16 residues. Trimming left V 0 bases short and J 0 bases short, with 13 bases between. In germline, CDR1 is SGHRS, CDR2 YFSETQ. The chain's CDR3 is CASSLGWRGASYEQYF. The CDR3 DNA is TGCGCCAGCAGCTTGGGCTGGCGGGGTGCCTCCTACGAGCAGTACTTC.

The chain links TRBV20-1 to TRBJ1-2; maybe TRBD1 (5 bases). Trimming removed 2 bases from V and 8 bases from J, with 15 bases in between. Germline lookup yields CDR1 DFQATT and CDR2 SNEGSKA (reference sequence). The CDR3 runs to 13 residues. The CDR3 loop reads CSARHARGTGYTF. In DNA form, the CDR3 reads TGCAGTGCTAGACACGCACGGGGCACAGGCTACACCTTC.

In its sample, this clonotype was seen many times. The rearrangement joins TRBV12-3 or TRBV12-4 to TRBJ1-1; maybe TRBD1 (6 bases). The CDR3 has 13 amino acids. Trimming took off 5 bases at V and 0 bases at J, with 7 bases between the two ends. Written as DNA, the CDR3 is TGTGCCAGCAGTACAGGGTTGAACACTGAAGCTTTCTTT. It codes for CASSTGLNTEAFF.

This clonotype was observed many times. CDR3 sequence: CASSEQGVGELFF. DNA for the CDR3: TGCGCCAGCAGCGAACAGGGTGTCGGGGAGCTGTTTTTT. This chain uses TRBV5-1 with TRBJ2-2; possibly TRBD1 for D (6 bases). V lost 4 bases, J lost 7 bases, and 11 bases lay in between. Germline lookup yields CDR1 SGHRS and CDR2 YFSETQ. The CDR3 is made up of 13 amino acids.

This clonotype appeared many times. This may stem from a read error, because a much larger clone lies one nucleotide away. The chain is built from TRBV12-3 or TRBV12-4 and TRBJ1-1, with 7 nucleotides matching TRBD1. The CDR3 extends over 16 amino acids. CDR3 protein: CANSPGVGQLNTEAFF. The CDR3 DNA reads TGTGCCAACAGTCCTGGCGTGGGACAGTTGAACACTGAAGCTTTCTTT.

This clonotype has at least ten counts. The chain joins TRBV10-3 to TRBJ1-2, with D maybe TRBD1 (5 bases). The V end was cut by 6 bases, the J end by 4 bases, with 15 bases between. CDR3 length: 14 residues. CDR1 and CDR2 from the germline V gene are ENHRY and SYGVKD. CDR3 sequence (DNA): TGTGCCATCAGCCGGGCGGGGGAGGCCTATGGCTACACCTTC. Its translation is CAISRAGEAYGYTF.

This clonotype has ten or more counts. V usage is TRBV12-3 or TRBV12-4 and J usage is TRBJ1-1; unclear D gene. This CDR3 region has 16 residues. V was pared by 6 bases and J by 3 bases, with 20 bases between. The CDR3 DNA reads TGTGCCAGCAGACCGCTAGGTGCTAGAACCTACACTGAAGCTTTCTTT. It is translated as CASRPLGARTYTEAFF.

This clonotype has ten or more counts. This may arise from a read error, as a much more abundant clone is one base away. This chain joins TRBV7-9 and TRBJ2-7; D not certain. The V gene's germline CDR1 is SEHNR and CDR2 FQNEAQ (reference sequence). V was cut by 1 base and J by 4 bases, with 2 bases left in between. CDR3 length: 11 amino acids. The CDR3 DNA is TGTGCCAGCAGCTTAGATTACGAGCAGTACTTC. Translation: CASSLDYEQYF.

This clonotype is medium-sized in the sample. The gene calls are TRBV20-1 and TRBJ2-7, with D possibly being TRBD1 or TRBD2 (7 bases each). The germline V and J ends were trimmed by 1 base and 5 bases, with 21 bases remaining between them. CDR3 length: 16 amino acids. Per the germline V gene, CDR1 is DFQATT and CDR2 is SNEGSKA (reference sequence). The CDR3 bases are TGCAGTGCTAGAGCTATGGGGGGGAACAGGGGCCACGAGCAGTACTTC. Translation gives CSARAMGGNRGHEQYF.

This clonotype has at least ten counts. The V gene is TRBV27, the J gene TRBJ2-7, with no clear D. The CDR3 is made up of 15 amino acids. Germline-derived CDR1 and CDR2 are MNHEY and SMNVEV (reference sequence). V gave up 2 bases and J gave up 3 bases, with 14 bases separating them. CDR3 nucleotide sequence: TGTGCCAGCAGTTTAAAACCGGGTCTGAACTACGAGCAGTACTTC. Translation gives CASSLKPGLNYEQYF.

In this sample, this clonotype turned up many times. V gene TRBV20-1 combines with J gene TRBJ1-5, with 7 positions matching TRBD1. Germline CDR1 DFQATT, CDR2 SNEGSKA (reference sequence). The V segment lost 2 bases and the J segment 6 bases; nucleotides outside the gene matches: 7. The CDR3 is 14 residues long. The CDR3 bases are TGCAGTGCTAGAAGACAGGGCGGGTCTCAGCCCCAGCATTTT. This sequence encodes CSARRQGGSQPQHF.

As regards this clonotype: The limits of the CDR3 on the DNA are not certain, so only TCRdb's listed CDR3 is given. CDR3 amino acids: CASSFYICSANPSGLSGQFF. The genes are TRBV5-1 and TRBJ2-1; the table gives TRBD2 as D, unverified against the DNA. The length of the CDR3 is 20 amino acids, counting both ends. Per germline, CDR1 SGHRS and CDR2 YFSETQ.

This clonotype was recorded many times. The rearrangement uses TRBV10-3 and TRBJ2-3; the D is unclear. The CDR3 totals 15 residues. V dropped 2 bases and J dropped 3 bases, with 12 bases sitting between them. Looked up from germline, CDR1 is ENHRY and CDR2 is SYGVKD. The CDR3 nucleotides are TGTGCCATCAGTGAGCTCCCATCGGGTACAGATACGCAGTATTTT. Protein: CAISELPSGTDTQYF.

This clonotype came up many times. The chain is built from TRBV29-1 and TRBJ2-3, with D possibly TRBD1 on 5 matching bases. Germline values: CDR1 SQVTM, CDR2 ANQGSEA. V shed 1 base and J shed 2 bases, with 13 bases lying between them. The CDR3 sequence is 15 residues long. The CDR3 loop is CSVEGGWTNTDTQYF. CDR3 sequence (DNA): TGCAGCGTTGAAGGGGGCTGGACAAACACAGATACGCAGTATTTT.

This clonotype was counted many times. The chain uses TRBV5-6 and TRBJ2-3; D gene ambiguous. The CDR3 totals 13 residues. Looked up from germline, CDR1 is SGHDT and CDR2 is YYEEEE. V was clipped by 0 bases and J by 4 bases, with 6 bases between them. The CDR3 reads CASSLVVPDTQYF. CDR3 sequence (DNA): TGTGCCAGCAGCTTGGTTGTGCCAGATACGCAGTATTTT.

This clonotype was counted ten times or more. V is TRBV6-5 and J is TRBJ1-2, with TRBD1 matching over 8 bases. Germline-derived CDR1 and CDR2 are MNHEY and SVGAGI. The CDR3 has 16 amino acids. V trimming: 4 bases; J trimming: 5 bases; junction bases outside the gene matches: 12. CDR3 in amino acids: CASSSRDRLFGYGYTF. The CDR3 region has the DNA TGTGCCAGCAGTTCGCGGGACAGGCTATTTGGGTATGGCTACACCTTC.